The source of this T cell receptor beta chain is a study of control samples from healthy donors and cancer patients. Using immunoSEQ multiplex PCR, the repertoire was profiled, and TCRdb retains in-frame clones only, with some absent. The sample consists of 150,000 to 200,000 clones, about 86% of them appearing once. This clonotype was sampled from a young man in good health. The material sequenced was blood.

The CDR3 sequence is CASSSVLAGAGELFF. The CDR3 DNA is TGTGCCAGCAGTTCGGTCCTAGCGGGGGCGGGGGAGCTGTTTTTT. The chain employs TRBV6-5 and TRBJ2-2; 10 bases are a match to TRBD2. Germline V gene data show CDR1 as MNHEY and CDR2 as SVGAGI. Trimming cost V 4 bases and J 8 bases; bases outside gene matches: 7. The CDR3 covers 15 residues.